Only one count was recorded for the clone carrying this T cell receptor (beta chain). Its antigen is not known. This CDR3 region has 13 residues. V dropped 8 bases and J dropped 5 bases, with 12 bases sitting between them. Germline values: CDR1 MGHRA, CDR2 YSYEKL. Prepared libraries of TCR beta cDNA carried unique molecular identifiers. Around 500,000 cDNA molecules were obtained from around 1 to 9.1 million T cells. MiXCR, applied by TCRdb to the PCR reads, yields one record per CDR3 protein. This table has approximately 770,000 distinct CDR3 sequences, under 60% appearing once. This specimen belongs to a study of post-analysis software for immune sequencing data. Study-wide findings and caveats: With TRBV5-6, TRBV5-1 and TRBV20-1 included, about five TRBV segments were more frequent in patients than in controls.

The J gene is TRBJ1-4, the V gene TRBV4-1; possibly TRBD1 for D (5 bases). The sequenced sample consisted of blood. The TCR sequence derives from a girl under 18 with multiple sclerosis. The CDR3 DNA follows: TGCGCCAGCTATGGGGCGGGGAATGAAAAACTGTTTTTT. Translation: CASYGAGNEKLFF.